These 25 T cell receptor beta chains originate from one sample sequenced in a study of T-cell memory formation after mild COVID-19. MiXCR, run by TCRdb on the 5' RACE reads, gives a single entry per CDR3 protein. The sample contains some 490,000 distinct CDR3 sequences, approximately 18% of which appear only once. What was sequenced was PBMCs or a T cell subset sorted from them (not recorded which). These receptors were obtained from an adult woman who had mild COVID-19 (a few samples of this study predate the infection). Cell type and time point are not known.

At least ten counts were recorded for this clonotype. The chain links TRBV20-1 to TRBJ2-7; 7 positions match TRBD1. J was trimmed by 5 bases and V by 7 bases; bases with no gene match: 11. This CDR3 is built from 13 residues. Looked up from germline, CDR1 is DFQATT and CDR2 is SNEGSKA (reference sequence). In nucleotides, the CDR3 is TGCAGTGTCCCGGGACAGCCGACTAACGAGCAGTACTTC. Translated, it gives CSVPGQPTNEQYF.

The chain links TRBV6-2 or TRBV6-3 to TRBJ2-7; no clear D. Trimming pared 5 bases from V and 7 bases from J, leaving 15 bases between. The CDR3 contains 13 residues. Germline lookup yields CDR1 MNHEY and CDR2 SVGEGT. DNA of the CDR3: TGTGCCAGCAGTCTACCCAACTTCTCTGAGCAGTACTTC. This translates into CASSLPNFSEQYF.

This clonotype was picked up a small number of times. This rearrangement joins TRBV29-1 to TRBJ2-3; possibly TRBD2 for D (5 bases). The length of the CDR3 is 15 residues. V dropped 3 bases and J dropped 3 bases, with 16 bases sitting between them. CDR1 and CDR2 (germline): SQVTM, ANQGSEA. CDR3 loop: CSVDLVGGGTDTQYF. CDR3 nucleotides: TGCAGCGTTGACCTGGTAGGAGGTGGGACAGATACGCAGTATTTT.

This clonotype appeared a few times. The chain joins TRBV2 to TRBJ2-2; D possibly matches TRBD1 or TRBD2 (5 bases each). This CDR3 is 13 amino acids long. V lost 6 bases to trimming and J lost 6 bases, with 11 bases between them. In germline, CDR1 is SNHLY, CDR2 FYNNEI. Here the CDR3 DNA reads TGTGCCAGCAGCTTAGAGGGACCCGGGGAGCTGTTTTTT. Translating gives CASSLEGPGELFF.

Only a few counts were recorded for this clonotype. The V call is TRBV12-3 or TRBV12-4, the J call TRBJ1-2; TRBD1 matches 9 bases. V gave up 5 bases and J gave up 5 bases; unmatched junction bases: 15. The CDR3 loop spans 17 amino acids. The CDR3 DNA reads TGTGCCAGCAGTCCCTCCGGGACAGGGAGCCTGAAGTATGGCTACACCTTC. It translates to CASSPSGTGSLKYGYTF.

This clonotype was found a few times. The CDR3 sequence is CASSVGSSGGGTDTQYF. In nucleotides, the CDR3 is TGTGCCAGCAGCGTAGGTTCTAGCGGGGGAGGCACAGATACGCAGTATTTT. The chain recombines TRBV9 with TRBJ2-3; TRBD2 aligns across 10 bases. V gave up 0 bases and J gave up 1 base; unmatched junction bases: 5. There are 17 residues in the CDR3. Germline V gene sequence: CDR1 SGDLS, CDR2 YYNGEE.

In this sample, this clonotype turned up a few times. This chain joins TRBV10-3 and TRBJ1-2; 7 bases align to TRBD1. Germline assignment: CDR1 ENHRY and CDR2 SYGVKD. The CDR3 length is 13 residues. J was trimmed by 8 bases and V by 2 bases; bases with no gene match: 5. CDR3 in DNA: TGTGCCATCAGTGAGGATAACAGGGGAGGCTACACCTTC. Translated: CAISEDNRGGYTF.

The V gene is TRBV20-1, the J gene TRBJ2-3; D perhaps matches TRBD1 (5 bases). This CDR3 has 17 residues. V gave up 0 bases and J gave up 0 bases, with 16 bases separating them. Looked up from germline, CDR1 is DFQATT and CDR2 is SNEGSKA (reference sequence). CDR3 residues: CSARDIARAFSTDTQYF. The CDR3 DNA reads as TGCAGTGCTAGAGATATAGCCAGGGCCTTTAGCACAGATACGCAGTATTTT.

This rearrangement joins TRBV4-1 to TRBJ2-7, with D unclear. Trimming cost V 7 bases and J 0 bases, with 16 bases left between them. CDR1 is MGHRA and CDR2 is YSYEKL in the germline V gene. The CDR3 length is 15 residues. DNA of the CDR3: TGCGCCAGCACCTCGACTCAAGAGAGCTCCTACGAGCAGTACTTC. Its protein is CASTSTQESSYEQYF.

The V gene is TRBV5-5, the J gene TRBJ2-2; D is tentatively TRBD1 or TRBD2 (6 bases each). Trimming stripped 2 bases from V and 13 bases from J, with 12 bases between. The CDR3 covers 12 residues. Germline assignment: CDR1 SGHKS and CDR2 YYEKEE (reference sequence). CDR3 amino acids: CASSFGGGTLFF. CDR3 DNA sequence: TGTGCCAGCAGCTTTGGAGGGGGGACGCTGTTTTTT.

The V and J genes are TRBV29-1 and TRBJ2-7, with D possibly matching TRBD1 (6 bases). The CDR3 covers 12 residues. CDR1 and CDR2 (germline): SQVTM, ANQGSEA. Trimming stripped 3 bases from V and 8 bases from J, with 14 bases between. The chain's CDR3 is CSVEAGVGQQYF. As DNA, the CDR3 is TGCAGCGTTGAGGCAGGGGTGGGCCAGCAGTACTTC.

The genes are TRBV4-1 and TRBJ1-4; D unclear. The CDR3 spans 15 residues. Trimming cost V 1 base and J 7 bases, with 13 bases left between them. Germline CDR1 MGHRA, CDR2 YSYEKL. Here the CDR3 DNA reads TGCGCCAGCAGCCAAGGGGCCGCCCTCGGTGAAAAACTGTTTTTT. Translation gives CASSQGAALGEKLFF.

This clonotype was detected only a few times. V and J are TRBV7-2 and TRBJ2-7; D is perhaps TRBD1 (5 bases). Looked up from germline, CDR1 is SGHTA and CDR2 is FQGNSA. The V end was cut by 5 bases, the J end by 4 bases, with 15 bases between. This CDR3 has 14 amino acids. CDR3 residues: CASSARQHNYEQYF. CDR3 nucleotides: TGTGCCAGCAGCGCACGACAGCATAATTACGAGCAGTACTTC.

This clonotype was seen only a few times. CDR3 nucleotide sequence: TGCGCCAGCAGCTTGGCACGGGGACTAGCGGGAGGCGCCTACGAGCAGTACTTC. This sequence encodes CASSLARGLAGGAYEQYF. This chain joins TRBV5-1 and TRBJ2-7; 15 nucleotides match TRBD2. The germline V gene encodes CDR1 SGHRS and CDR2 YFSETQ. The V segment lost 0 bases and the J segment 2 bases; nucleotides outside the gene matches: 6. This CDR3 contains 18 residues. Full variable domain (rest looked up from reference TRBV5-1 and TRBJ2-7): KAGVTQTPRYLIKTRGQQVTLSCSPISGHRSVSWYQQTPGQGLQFLFEYFSETQRNKGNFPGRFSGRQFSNSRSEMNVSTLELGDSALYLCASSLARGLAGGAYEQYFGPGTRLTVT.

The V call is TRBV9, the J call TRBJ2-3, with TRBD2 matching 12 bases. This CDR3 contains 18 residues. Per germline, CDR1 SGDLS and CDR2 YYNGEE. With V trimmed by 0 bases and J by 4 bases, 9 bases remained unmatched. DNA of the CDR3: TGTGCCAGCAGCGTAGCCCCTAGCGGGGGGGCCGTGGCAGATACGCAGTATTTT. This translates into CASSVAPSGGAVADTQYF.

The CDR3 nucleotides are TGTGCCAGCAGCGCATATTACAGGGGAACCTACGAGCAGTACTTC. Translated, it gives CASSAYYRGTYEQYF. This sequence joins TRBV9 and TRBJ2-7, with TRBD1 matching 7 bases. This CDR3 is built from 15 residues. V lost 3 bases and J lost 2; bases outside the gene matches: 8. Per the germline V gene, CDR1 is SGDLS and CDR2 is YYNGEE.

CDR3 protein: CASSFSGGRYEQYF. The CDR3 DNA follows: TGTGCCAGCAGCTTCAGCGGGGGGCGGTACGAGCAGTACTTC. J is TRBJ2-7 and V is TRBV7-9; TRBD2 aligns across 9 bases. With 3 bases clipped from V and 4 bases from J, the junction kept 4 bases outside the gene matches. The CDR3 length is 14 residues. From germline, CDR1 is SEHNR and CDR2 FQNEAQ (reference sequence).

The CDR3 nucleotides read TGTGCCAGCAGCCAAGGGGGGAGCAATGAGCAGTTCTTC. As protein: CASSQGGSNEQFF. The J gene is TRBJ2-1, the V gene TRBV4-2; D may match TRBD1 or TRBD2 (5 bases each). V was shortened by 1 base and J by 6 bases, with 7 bases between the two germline ends. The germline CDR1 and CDR2 sequences are LGHNA and YNFKEQ. There are 13 residues in the CDR3.

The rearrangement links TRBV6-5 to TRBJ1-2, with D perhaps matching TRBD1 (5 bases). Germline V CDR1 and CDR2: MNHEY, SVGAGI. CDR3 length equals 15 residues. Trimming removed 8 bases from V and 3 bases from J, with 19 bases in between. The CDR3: CASRVGVDGHYGYTF. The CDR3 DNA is TGTGCCAGCCGGGTGGGGGTTGACGGACACTATGGCTACACCTTC.

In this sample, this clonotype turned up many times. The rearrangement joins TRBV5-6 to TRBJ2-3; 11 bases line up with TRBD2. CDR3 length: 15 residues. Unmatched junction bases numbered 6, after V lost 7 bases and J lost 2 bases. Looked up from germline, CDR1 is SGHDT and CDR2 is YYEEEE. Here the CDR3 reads CASLLAGAVTDTQYF. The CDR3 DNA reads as TGTGCCAGCTTACTAGCGGGGGCCGTCACAGATACGCAGTATTTT.

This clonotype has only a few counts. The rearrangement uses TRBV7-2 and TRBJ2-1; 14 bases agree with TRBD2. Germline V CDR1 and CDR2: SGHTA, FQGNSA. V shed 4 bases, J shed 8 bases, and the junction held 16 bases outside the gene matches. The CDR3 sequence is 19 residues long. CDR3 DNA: TGTGCCAGCAGCTCCCCCCGGGGGGCCGGGACTAGCGGGAGCCATGAGCAGTTCTTC. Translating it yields CASSSPRGAGTSGSHEQFF.

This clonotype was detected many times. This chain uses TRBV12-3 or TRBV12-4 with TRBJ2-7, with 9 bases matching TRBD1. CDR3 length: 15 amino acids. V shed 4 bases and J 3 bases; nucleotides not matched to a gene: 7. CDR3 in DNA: TGTGCCAGCAGTTCGACCGGGACAGGGAACTACGAGCAGTACTTC. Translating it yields CASSSTGTGNYEQYF.

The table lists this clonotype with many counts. Here the CDR3 reads CATSDQGVNQPQHF. The CDR3 DNA sequence: TGTGCCACCAGTGATCAGGGGGTGAATCAGCCCCAGCATTTT. The chain combines TRBV24-1 with TRBJ1-5; 7 bases line up with TRBD1. The CDR3 has 14 amino acids. V lost 3 bases and J lost 4; bases outside the gene matches: 2. Germline V gene sequence: CDR1 KGHDR, CDR2 SFDVKD.

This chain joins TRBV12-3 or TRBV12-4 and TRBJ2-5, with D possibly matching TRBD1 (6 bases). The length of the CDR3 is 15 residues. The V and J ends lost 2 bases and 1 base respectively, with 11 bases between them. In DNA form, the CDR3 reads TGTGCCAGCAGTTTATGGGGACATTCCCAAGAGACCCAGTACTTC. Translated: CASSLWGHSQETQYF.

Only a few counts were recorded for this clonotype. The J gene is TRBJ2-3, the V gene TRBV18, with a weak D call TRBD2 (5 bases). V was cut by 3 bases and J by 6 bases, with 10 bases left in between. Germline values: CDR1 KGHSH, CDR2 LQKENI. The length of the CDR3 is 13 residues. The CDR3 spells CASSPTRADTQYF. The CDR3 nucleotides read TGTGCCAGCTCACCGACGAGGGCGGATACGCAGTATTTT.